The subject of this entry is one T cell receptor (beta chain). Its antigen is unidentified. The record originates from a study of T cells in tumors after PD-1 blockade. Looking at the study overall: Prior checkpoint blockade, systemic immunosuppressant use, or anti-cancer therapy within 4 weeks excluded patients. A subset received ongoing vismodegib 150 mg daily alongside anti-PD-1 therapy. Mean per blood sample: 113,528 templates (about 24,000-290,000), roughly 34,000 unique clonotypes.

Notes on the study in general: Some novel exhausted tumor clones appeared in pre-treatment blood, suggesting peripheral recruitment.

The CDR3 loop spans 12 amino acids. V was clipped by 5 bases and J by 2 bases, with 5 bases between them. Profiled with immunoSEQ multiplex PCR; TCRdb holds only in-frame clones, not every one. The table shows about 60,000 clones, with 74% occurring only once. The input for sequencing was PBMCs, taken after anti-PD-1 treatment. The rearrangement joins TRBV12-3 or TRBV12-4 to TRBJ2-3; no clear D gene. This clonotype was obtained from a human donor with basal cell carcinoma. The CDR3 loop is CASSRYTDTQYF. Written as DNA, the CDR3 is TGTGCCAGCAGTCGGTACACAGATACGCAGTATTTT.